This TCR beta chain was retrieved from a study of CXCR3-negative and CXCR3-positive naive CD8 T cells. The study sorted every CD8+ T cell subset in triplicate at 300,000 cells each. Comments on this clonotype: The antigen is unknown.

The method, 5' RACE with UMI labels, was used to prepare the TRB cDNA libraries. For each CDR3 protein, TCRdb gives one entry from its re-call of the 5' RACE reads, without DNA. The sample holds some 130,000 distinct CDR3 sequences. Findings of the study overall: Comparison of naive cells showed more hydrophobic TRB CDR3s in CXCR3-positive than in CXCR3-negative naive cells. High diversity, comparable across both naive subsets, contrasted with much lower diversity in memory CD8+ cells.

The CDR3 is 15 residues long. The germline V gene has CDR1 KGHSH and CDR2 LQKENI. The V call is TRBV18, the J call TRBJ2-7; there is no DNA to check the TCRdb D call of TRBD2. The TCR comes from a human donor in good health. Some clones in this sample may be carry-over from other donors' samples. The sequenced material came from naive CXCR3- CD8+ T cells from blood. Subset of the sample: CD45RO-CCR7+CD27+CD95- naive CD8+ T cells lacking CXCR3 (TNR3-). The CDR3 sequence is CASSPSSSSPYEQYF.